This entry describes one TCR beta chain. Its matching antigen is unknown. This sample was included in a study of T cell repertoires in cytomegalovirus infection. Study background: Both recently identified HLA-C-restricted and well-studied HLA-B-restricted CMV epitopes were used in the study. CMV infection together with matching HLA type was indicated by public TCR beta signatures. Study-wide results and limits: Ex vivo, HLA-C-restricted CMV-specific TCR beta clonotypes prevailed over the rest of the response.

TCRdb reprocessed the reads via MiXCR and lists one record per CDR3 protein. The repertoire includes 600,000 to 700,000 distinct CDR3 sequences, roughly 30% of them detected once, and roughly 20% sits in the top ten. The CDR3 is 14 amino acids. V was trimmed by 4 bases and J by 6 bases, leaving 13 bases between them. Per the germline V gene, CDR1 is MGHRA and CDR2 is YSYEKL. The chain couples TRBV4-1 to TRBJ2-1; the D gene is possibly TRBD1 (5 bases). This sequence was found in a human donor in good health (CMV status not recorded). Some clones in this sample may be carry-over from other donors' samples. The source was cultured PBMCs, collected from culture after CMV antigen stimulation. This chain's CDR3 is CASSLELQGNEQFF. CDR3 DNA sequence: TGCGCCAGCAGCCTGGAGCTCCAGGGCAATGAGCAGTTCTTC.